The sample holds one count of the clone carrying this T cell receptor beta chain. This PCR relied on a set of 60 Vbeta primers and 13 Jbeta primers. Measured with immunoSEQ multiplex PCR; TCRdb has only the in-frame clones, and not every one. The table includes 150,000 to 200,000 clones, around 87% detected once. Germline assignment: CDR1 SGHAT and CDR2 FQNNGV. The CDR3 length is 15 residues. After removal of 5 bases from V and 7 bases from J, the junction contained 8 bases not matched to a gene. This entry belongs to a study of cytomegalovirus exposure and HLA in healthy donors. The receptor was isolated from a woman younger than 30 in good health and CMV-seronegative. The sample comprised PBMCs. The chain combines TRBV11-2 with TRBJ2-3, with 11 bases that match TRBD2. The DNA for the CDR3 is TGTGCCAGCAGCCAGACCGGGACTAGCGGTTATACGCAGTATTTT. It is translated as CASSQTGTSGYTQYF.